This entry lists 25 T cell receptor beta chains sequenced from one sample in a study of T cells in tuberculosis. Sorting used thawed, overnight-rested PBMC stained with anti-CD3, a viability dye and GMM-loaded CD1B tetramer. The CD1B tetramers carried C32 glucose monomycolate purified from Rhodococcus equi. Sequencing used immunoSEQ multiplex PCR; TCRdb keeps in-frame clones, though not all of them. The sample holds nearly 60,000 clones, 70% to 90% seen once. Sequenced: CD1b-GMM tetramer-negative cells sorted from PBMCs. Receptors originate from an adult woman with latent tuberculosis.

The V and J genes are TRBV4-3 and TRBJ1-2; the match to TRBD1 covers 7 bases. Germline values: CDR1 LGHNA, CDR2 YSLEER. V trimming: 0 bases; J trimming: 3 bases; junction bases outside the gene matches: 22. The CDR3 length is 21 residues. CDR3 in amino acids: CASSQETMRDRALNVHYGYTF. CDR3 bases: TGCGCCAGCAGCCAAGAGACCATGAGGGACAGAGCTTTGAACGTACACTATGGCTACACCTTC.

This clone turned up a few times. The genes are TRBV15 and TRBJ1-2, with D tentatively TRBD1 (6 bases). The germline CDR1 and CDR2 sequences are LNHNV and YYDKDF (reference sequence). The ends were cut back, 2 bases at V and 8 bases at J, with 15 bases in the middle. The CDR3 runs to 14 residues. The chain's CDR3 is CATSRYVGQRGYTF. CDR3 coding DNA: TGTGCCACCAGCAGATATGTTGGACAGAGGGGCTACACCTTC.

This clone was detected only once. The rearrangement joins TRBV29-1 to TRBJ1-5; 9 bases map to TRBD1. The V segment lost 6 bases and the J segment 7 bases; nucleotides outside the gene matches: 7. The CDR3 consists of 13 residues. Germline V lookup: CDR1 SQVTM, CDR2 ANQGSEA. The CDR3: CSVKTGGLQPQHF. The CDR3 DNA sequence: TGCAGCGTGAAGACAGGGGGTTTGCAGCCCCAGCATTTT.

This chain joins TRBV10-3 and TRBJ2-3; a weak D match, TRBD1 (5 bases). CDR1 ENHRY and CDR2 SYGVKD come from the germline V gene. Deletions cut 0 bases from V and 7 bases from J, with 11 bases between. This CDR3 spans 14 amino acids. The DNA of the CDR3 is TGTGCCATCAGTGAGTCCGGTACAGGAAATACGCAGTATTTT. Its translation is CAISESGTGNTQYF.

This chain uses TRBV6-5 with TRBJ2-2; tentatively, D is TRBD2 (5 bases). Germline-derived CDR1 and CDR2 are MNHEY and SVGAGI. This CDR3 region has 16 residues. Trimming cost V 0 bases and J 0 bases, with 8 bases left between them. The CDR3 region is CASSYSRDPNTGELFF. DNA of the CDR3: TGTGCCAGCAGTTACTCGAGGGATCCGAACACCGGGGAGCTGTTTTTT.

The gene calls are TRBV7-8 and TRBJ2-3; 7 positions match TRBD2. Germline V gene lookup returns CDR1 SGHVS and CDR2 FQNEAQ. V lost 5 bases to trimming and J lost 0 bases; unmatched junction nucleotides: 5. The CDR3 has 15 amino acids. CDR3 sequence reads: CASSLGTTSTDTQYF. The CDR3 DNA reads TGTGCCAGCAGCCTCGGGACTACGAGCACAGATACGCAGTATTTT. Full variable domain (rest looked up from reference TRBV7-8 and TRBJ2-3): GAGVSQSPRYKVAKRGQDVALRCDPISGHVSLFWYQQALGQGPEFLTYFQNEAQLDKSGLPSDRFFAERPEGSVSTLKIQRTQQEDSAVYLCASSLGTTSTDTQYFGPGTRLTVL.

The chain is built from TRBV5-1 and TRBJ2-1; TRBD2 matches at 10 bases. V was clipped by 0 bases and J by 0 bases; unmatched bases: 3. The CDR3 extends over 17 amino acids. Germline V gene sequence: CDR1 SGHRS, CDR2 YFSETQ. The CDR3 DNA sequence: TGCGCCAGCAGCTTGGGGACTAGCGGCCCCTCCTACAATGAGCAGTTCTTC. Its translation is CASSLGTSGPSYNEQFF.

J is TRBJ2-7 and V is TRBV4-2; 7 bases are a match to TRBD2. The CDR3 runs 17 residues. Germline lookup yields CDR1 LGHNA and CDR2 YNFKEQ. Trimming took 0 bases from V and 3 from J; bases not matched to a gene: 11. CDR3 DNA sequence: TGTGCCAGCAGCCAAGATCTTTCAAGCGGGACCTACTACGAGCAGTACTTC. Its protein product is CASSQDLSSGTYYEQYF.

The chain links TRBV5-1 to TRBJ2-2; D may be TRBD2 (7 bases). V lost 2 bases and J lost 2, with 13 bases in between. This CDR3 has 16 amino acids. In germline, CDR1 is SGHRS, CDR2 YFSETQ. The DNA of the CDR3 is TGCGCCAGCAGCTTAAGGGCGGGGGCCAACACCGGGGAGCTGTTTTTT. It specifies CASSLRAGANTGELFF.

This clone occurred a few times. The rearrangement joins TRBV28 to TRBJ1-5; 8 positions match TRBD1. This CDR3 region has 15 residues. V trimming: 3 bases; J trimming: 2 bases; junction bases outside the gene matches: 3. Germline lookup yields CDR1 MDHEN and CDR2 SYDVKM. In DNA, the CDR3 is TGTGCCAGCAGTTTCGGGACAGGTGGCAATCAGCCCCAGCATTTT. This encodes CASSFGTGGNQPQHF. Looking up the rest from reference TRBV28 and TRBJ1-5 gives the full variable domain: DVKVTQSSRYLVKRTGEKVFLECVQDMDHENMFWYRQDPGLGLRLIYFSYDVKMKEKGDIPEGYSVSREKKERFSLILESASTNQTSMYLCASSFGTGGNQPQHFGDGTRLSIL.

The V gene is TRBV6-6, the J gene TRBJ2-2, with 11 bases that match TRBD2. The CDR3 consists of 15 residues. The V and J ends lost 5 bases and 7 bases, in that order; junction bases with no gene match: 6. CDR1 is MNHNY and CDR2 is SVGAGI in the germline V gene (reference sequence). The CDR3 is CASSLTSGDIGELFF. The CDR3 DNA is TGTGCCAGCAGTCTGACTAGCGGGGACATCGGGGAGCTGTTTTTT.

The CDR3 coding sequence is TGTGCCAGCAGTGACGGATCAGGGGGCAACGGGGAGCTGTTTTTT. It translates to CASSDGSGGNGELFF. The rearrangement joins TRBV6-4 to TRBJ2-2; 8 nucleotides agree with TRBD1. Unmatched junction bases numbered 6, after V lost 2 bases and J lost 7 bases. Germline lookup yields CDR1 MRHNA and CDR2 SNTAGT. This CDR3 is 15 amino acids long.

The rearrangement uses TRBV28 and TRBJ1-5, with 7 bases identical to TRBD1. Germline CDR1 is MDHEN and CDR2 is SYDVKM. Trimming at V came to 2 bases and at J to 4 bases, leaving 8 bases not matched to a gene. The CDR3 runs 16 residues. CDR3: CASSLPRQGANQPQHF. As DNA, the CDR3 is TGTGCCAGCAGTTTACCGCGACAGGGAGCTAATCAGCCCCAGCATTTT.

J is TRBJ1-3 and V is TRBV4-2, with D tentatively TRBD1 (6 bases). This CDR3 region has 14 residues. CDR1 is LGHNA and CDR2 is YNFKEQ in the germline V gene. Trimming took off 1 base at V and 6 bases at J, with 10 bases between the two ends. CDR3 loop: CASSQVQGQNTIYF. In nucleotides, the CDR3 is TGTGCCAGCAGCCAAGTCCAGGGGCAAAACACCATATATTTT.

This chain links TRBV7-9 with TRBJ2-3; D perhaps matches TRBD1 (7 bases). This CDR3 is built from 17 residues. Germline values: CDR1 SEHNR, CDR2 FQNEAQ (reference sequence). The V end lost 5 bases, the J end lost 2 bases, and 20 bases lay between the germline ends. The CDR3 bases are TGTGCCAGCAGCCTACTAGACAGGGAGGCCTTCACAGATACGCAGTATTTT. Its protein product is CASSLLDREAFTDTQYF.

The chain carries TRBV4-3 and TRBJ1-2, with 8 bases aligning to TRBD1. Germline V gene sequence: CDR1 LGHNA, CDR2 YSLEER. Trimming at V came to 1 base and at J to 4 bases, leaving 8 bases not matched to a gene. CDR3 length: 16 residues. Written as DNA, the CDR3 is TGCGCCAGCAGCCAAGGTCGACAGGGGAACGCCTATGGCTACACCTTC. Protein: CASSQGRQGNAYGYTF.

Remarks on this clone: Its ends do not fully match the called genes, so a read error is possible. Additional DNA sequences in this sample encode the identical CDR3. The chain joins TRBV5-1 to TRBJ2-5, with 15 bases aligning to TRBD2. CDR3 length: 17 amino acids. CDR1 and CDR2 (germline): SGHRS, YFSETQ. This CDR3 reads CASSLGTSGGYQETQYF. In DNA form, the CDR3 reads TGCGCCAGCAGTTTGGGGACTAGCGGGGGGTACCAAGAGACCCAGTACTTC.

This clone was detected once. The rearrangement joins TRBV29-1 to TRBJ1-2; no reliable D call. V was shortened by 4 bases and J by 2 bases, with 8 bases between the two germline ends. The germline V gene encodes CDR1 SQVTM and CDR2 ANQGSEA. CDR3 length: 12 amino acids. CDR3 residues: CSVGIMNYGYTF. The CDR3 region has the DNA TGCAGCGTTGGTATTATGAACTATGGCTACACCTTC. Full variable domain (remainder filled in from reference TRBV29-1 and TRBJ1-2): SAVISQKPSRDICQRGTSLTIQCQVDSQVTMMFWYRQQPGQSLTLIATANQGSEATYESGFVIDKFPISRPNLTFSTLTVSNMSPEDSSIYLCSVGIMNYGYTFGSGTRLTVV.

The rearrangement uses TRBV18 and TRBJ2-1; no definite D call. This CDR3 has 15 amino acids. CDR1 is KGHSH, CDR2 LQKENI, per germline. The germline V and J ends were trimmed by 3 bases and 0 bases, with 9 bases remaining between them. The CDR3 is CASSPISYSYNEQFF. In DNA form, the CDR3 reads TGTGCCAGCTCACCGATATCCTACTCCTACAATGAGCAGTTCTTC.

The chain uses TRBV18 and TRBJ2-5; D might be TRBD2 (5 bases). This CDR3 region has 13 residues. The germline V gene encodes CDR1 KGHSH and CDR2 LQKENI. V lost 3 bases and J lost 5, with 10 bases in between. The chain's CDR3 is CASSPRRGETQYF. In nucleotides, the CDR3 is TGTGCCAGCTCACCGCGGAGAGGGGAGACCCAGTACTTC.

Here the CDR3 reads CASSYSGKGDTQYF. Here the CDR3 DNA reads TGTGCCAGCAGCTATAGCGGTAAGGGGGATACGCAGTATTTT. The chain uses TRBV27 and TRBJ2-3; perhaps TRBD2 as D (6 bases). This CDR3 has 14 residues. V dropped 6 bases and J dropped 6 bases, with 16 bases sitting between them. Germline assignment: CDR1 MNHEY and CDR2 SMNVEV (reference sequence).

The V gene is TRBV5-4, the J gene TRBJ2-2, with TRBD2 matching 12 bases. The V gene's germline CDR1 is SGHNT and CDR2 YYREEE (reference sequence). Germline trimming cut 4 bases from V and 5 bases from J; bases unmatched to any gene: 6. The length of the CDR3 is 16 residues. CDR3 DNA: TGTGCCAGCAGCACCCGGACTAGCGGGGCTACCGGGGAGCTGTTTTTT. Encoded protein: CASSTRTSGATGELFF.

J is TRBJ1-1 and V is TRBV4-3; TRBD1 agrees at 8 bases. Germline loops: CDR1 LGHNA, CDR2 YSLEER. The V gene end was trimmed by 4 bases and the J gene end by 2 bases; junction bases not matched to a gene: 12. This CDR3 is 17 amino acids long. The CDR3 spells CASSPGWQGAGNTEAFF. The DNA for the CDR3 is TGCGCCAGCAGCCCAGGATGGCAGGGGGCAGGAAACACTGAAGCTTTCTTT.

CDR3 amino acids: CASSQDRLNTEAFF. The DNA of the CDR3 is TGCGCCAGCAGCCAAGACAGATTGAACACTGAAGCTTTCTTT. V usage is TRBV4-3 and J usage is TRBJ1-1; D gene uncertain. With 0 bases removed from V and 0 bases from J, the gap between germline ends came to 5 bases. This CDR3 region has 14 residues. Germline CDR1 is LGHNA and CDR2 is YSLEER.

This sequence joins TRBV5-8 and TRBJ1-1; D might be TRBD1 (5 bases). The ends were cut back, 1 base at V and 5 bases at J, with 18 bases in the middle. The germline V gene encodes CDR1 SGHTS and CDR2 YDEGEE. The CDR3 totals 16 residues. This CDR3 reads CASSLYISGMGTEAFF. CDR3 coding DNA: TGTGCCAGCAGCTTGTATATCTCAGGGATGGGGACTGAAGCTTTCTTT.